This T cell receptor beta chain came from a study of OX40 agonist ivuxolimab in advanced cancers. CDR1 SQVTM and CDR2 ANQGSEA come from the germline V gene. Trimming left V 1 base short and J 4 bases short, with 7 bases between. The CDR3 is 13 amino acids. As regards this clone: What it binds is not known.

General observations from the study: Some nonresponders additionally presented with little normalized T-cell clonal expansion.

The repertoire was sequenced with immunoSEQ multiplex PCR; TCRdb's copy has only in-frame clones and lacks some. The data contain just over 20,000 clones, 80% to 90% of them seen just once; the ten biggest clones take up around 25%. V usage is TRBV29-1 and J usage is TRBJ1-4; D is unclear. The sequence derives from an adult with an advanced solid tumor such as melanoma, head and neck, liver or kidney cancer. Sequencing used CD4+ or CD8+ T cells sorted from blood, obtained in a trial of the OX40 agonist ivuxolimab. CDR3 region: CSVEVNNNEKLFF. The CDR3 nucleotides are TGCAGCGTTGAAGTAAATAATAATGAAAAACTGTTTTTT.